This T cell receptor beta chain was obtained from a study of blood T cell repertoires in COVID-19. Germline trimming cut 3 bases from V and 3 bases from J; bases unmatched to any gene: 11. The CDR3 runs 17 residues. Here immunoSEQ multiplex PCR was the method, and the copy in TCRdb shows in-frame clones only, minus some. The profile shows 250,000 to 300,000 clones, about 91% of them singletons. V gene TRBV5-3 combines with J gene TRBJ2-2, with 7 bases lining up with TRBD1. TRBV5-3 is classed as an ORF, of uncertain function. The sample was PBMCs or T cells enriched from blood (not recorded which). This sequence was found in a human donor in a cohort exposed to, infected with or recovered from COVID-19 (not recorded which). The donor label of this sample is uncertain. CDR3 nucleotide sequence: TGTGCCAGAAGCTGCCACAGAGCAGGGGGAGACACCGGGGAGCTGTTTTTT. This sequence encodes CARSCHRAGGDTGELFF.